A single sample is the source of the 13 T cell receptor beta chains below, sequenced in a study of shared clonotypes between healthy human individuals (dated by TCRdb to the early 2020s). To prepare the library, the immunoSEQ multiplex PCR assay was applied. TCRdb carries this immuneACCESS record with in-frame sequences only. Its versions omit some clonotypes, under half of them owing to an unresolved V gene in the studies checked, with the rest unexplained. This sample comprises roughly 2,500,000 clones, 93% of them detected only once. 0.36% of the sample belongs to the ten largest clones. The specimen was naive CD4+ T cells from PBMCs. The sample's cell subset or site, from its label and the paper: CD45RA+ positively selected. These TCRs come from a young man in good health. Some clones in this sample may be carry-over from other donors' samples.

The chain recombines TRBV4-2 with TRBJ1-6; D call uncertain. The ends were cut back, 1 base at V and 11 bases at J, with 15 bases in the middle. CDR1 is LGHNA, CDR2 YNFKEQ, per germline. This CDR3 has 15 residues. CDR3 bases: TGTGCCAGCAGCCAAGGTAGTCGTCAGGAAGCACCCCTCCACTTT. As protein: CASSQGSRQEAPLHF.

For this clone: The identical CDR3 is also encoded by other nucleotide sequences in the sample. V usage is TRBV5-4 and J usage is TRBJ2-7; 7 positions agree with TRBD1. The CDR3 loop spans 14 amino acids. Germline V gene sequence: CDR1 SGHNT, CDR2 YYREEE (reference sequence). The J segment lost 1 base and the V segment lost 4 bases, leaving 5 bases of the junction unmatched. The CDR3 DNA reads TGTGCCAGCAGCCCTACAGGGGTATCCTACGAGCAGTACTTC. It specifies CASSPTGVSYEQYF.

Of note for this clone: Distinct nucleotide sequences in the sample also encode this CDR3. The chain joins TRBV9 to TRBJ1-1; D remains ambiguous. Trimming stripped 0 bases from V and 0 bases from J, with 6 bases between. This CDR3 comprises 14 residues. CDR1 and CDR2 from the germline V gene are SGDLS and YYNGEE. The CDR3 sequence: CASSVGPVNTEAFF. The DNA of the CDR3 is TGTGCCAGCAGCGTAGGTCCTGTGAACACTGAAGCTTTCTTT.

This chain's CDR3 is CASSLPDKNEQFF. As DNA, the CDR3 is TGCGCCAGCAGCTTGCCCGACAAGAATGAGCAGTTCTTC. The chain couples TRBV5-1 to TRBJ2-1; no clear D gene. Germline V gene lookup returns CDR1 SGHRS and CDR2 YFSETQ. The CDR3 consists of 13 residues. The V end was cut by 1 base, the J end by 7 bases, with 9 bases between.

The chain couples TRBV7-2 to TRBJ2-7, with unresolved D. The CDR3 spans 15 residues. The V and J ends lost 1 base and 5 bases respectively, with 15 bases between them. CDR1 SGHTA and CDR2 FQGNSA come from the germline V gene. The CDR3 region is CASSLVASVAHEQYF. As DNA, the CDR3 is TGTGCCAGCAGCTTAGTCGCGTCAGTCGCCCACGAGCAGTACTTC.

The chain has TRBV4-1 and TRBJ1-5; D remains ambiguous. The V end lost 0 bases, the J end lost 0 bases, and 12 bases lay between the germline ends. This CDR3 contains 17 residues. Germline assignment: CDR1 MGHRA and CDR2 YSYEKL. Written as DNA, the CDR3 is TGCGCCAGCAGCCAAGAACCGGCCTTCAATAGCAATCAGCCCCAGCATTTT. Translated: CASSQEPAFNSNQPQHF.

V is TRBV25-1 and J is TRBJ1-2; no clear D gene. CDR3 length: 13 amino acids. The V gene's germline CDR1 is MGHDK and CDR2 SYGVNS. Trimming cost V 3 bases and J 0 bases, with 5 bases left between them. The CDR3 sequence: CASSDPPNYGYTF. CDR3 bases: TGTGCCAGCAGTGACCCACCTAACTATGGCTACACCTTC.

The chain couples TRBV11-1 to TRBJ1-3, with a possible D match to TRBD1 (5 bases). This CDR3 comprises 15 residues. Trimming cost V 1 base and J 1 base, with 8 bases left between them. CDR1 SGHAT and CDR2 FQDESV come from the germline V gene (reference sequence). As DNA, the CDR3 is TGTGCCAGCAGCTTAGTCGGGACTTCTGGAAACACCATATATTTT. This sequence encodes CASSLVGTSGNTIYF. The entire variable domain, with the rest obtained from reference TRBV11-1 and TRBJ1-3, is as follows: EAEVAQSPRYKITEKSQAVAFWCDPISGHATLYWYRQILGQGPELLVQFQDESVVDDSQLPKDRFSAERLKGVDSTLKIQPAELGDSAMYLCASSLVGTSGNTIYFGEGSWLTVV.

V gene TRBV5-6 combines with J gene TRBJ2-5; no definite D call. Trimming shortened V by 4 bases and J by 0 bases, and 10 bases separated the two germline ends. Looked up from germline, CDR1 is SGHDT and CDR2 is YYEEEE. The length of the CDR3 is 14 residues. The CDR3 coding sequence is TGTGCCAGCAGCACAGACCCAAACCAAGAGACCCAGTACTTC. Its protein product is CASSTDPNQETQYF.

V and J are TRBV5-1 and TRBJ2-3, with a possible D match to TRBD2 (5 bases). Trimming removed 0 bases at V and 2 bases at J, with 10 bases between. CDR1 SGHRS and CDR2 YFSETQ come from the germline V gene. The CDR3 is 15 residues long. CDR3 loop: CASSLEERHTDTQYF. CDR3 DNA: TGCGCCAGCAGCTTGGAAGAGCGGCACACAGATACGCAGTATTTT.

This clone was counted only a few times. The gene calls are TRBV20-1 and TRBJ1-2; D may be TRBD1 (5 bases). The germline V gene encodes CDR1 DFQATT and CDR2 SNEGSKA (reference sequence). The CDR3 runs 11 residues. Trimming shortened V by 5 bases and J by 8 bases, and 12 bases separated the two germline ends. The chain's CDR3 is CSAAPRGGYTF. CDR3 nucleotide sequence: TGCAGTGCTGCCCCGCGGGGGGGCTACACCTTC.

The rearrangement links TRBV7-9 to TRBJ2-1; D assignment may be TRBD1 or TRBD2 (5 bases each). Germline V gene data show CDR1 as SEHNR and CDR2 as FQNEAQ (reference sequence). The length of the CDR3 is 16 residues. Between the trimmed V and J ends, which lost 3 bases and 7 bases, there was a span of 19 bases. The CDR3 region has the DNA TGTGCCAGCAGCTTTACGGGACCGGTGTCGAGTAATGAGCAGTTCTTC. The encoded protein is CASSFTGPVSSNEQFF.

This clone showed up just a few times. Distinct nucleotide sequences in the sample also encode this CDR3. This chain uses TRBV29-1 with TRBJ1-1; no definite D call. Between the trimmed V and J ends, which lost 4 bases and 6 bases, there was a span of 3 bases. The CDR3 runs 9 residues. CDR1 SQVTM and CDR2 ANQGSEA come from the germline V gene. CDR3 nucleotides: TGCAGCGTTGGCCCTGAAGCTTTCTTT. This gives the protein CSVGPEAFF.